Below are 25 T cell receptor beta chains sequenced from a single sample in a study of cytomegalovirus exposure and HLA in healthy donors. PCR amplification relied on 60 Vbeta primers (plus 13 Jbeta primers). Assay used: immunoSEQ multiplex PCR; TCRdb lists only in-frame clones, some missing. The repertoire consists of 120,000 or so clones, with over 60% occurring once and the leading ten covering more than 3%. The sequencing input was PBMCs. The receptor source for this set is a man aged 25 to 40 in good health and CMV-seronegative.

The chain has TRBV7-2 and TRBJ2-1; 8 nucleotides align to TRBD2. V was pared by 3 bases and J by 0 bases, with 4 bases of the junction left unmatched. Germline V gene sequence: CDR1 SGHTA, CDR2 FQGNSA. The CDR3 loop spans 16 amino acids. The CDR3 nucleotides are TGTGCCAGCAGCTTCATCGGGACTAGCTCCTACAATGAGCAGTTCTTC. Translation: CASSFIGTSSYNEQFF.

The chain recombines TRBV5-4 with TRBJ1-1; D is unresolved. Trimming pared 0 bases from V and 1 base from J, leaving 10 bases between. CDR1 is SGHNT and CDR2 is YYREEE in the germline V gene (reference sequence). There are 15 residues in the CDR3. The CDR3 here is CASSLEHSSNTEAFF. CDR3 nucleotides: TGTGCCAGCAGCTTGGAGCACAGCTCGAACACTGAAGCTTTCTTT. The whole variable domain, filled in from reference TRBV5-4 and TRBJ1-1, reads ETGVTQSPTHLIKTRGQQVTLRCSSQSGHNTVSWYQQALGQGPQFIFQYYREEENGRGNFPPRFSGLQFPNYSSELNVNALELDDSALYLCASSLEHSSNTEAFFGQGTRLTVV.

This clone appeared a single time. The chain combines TRBV11-3 with TRBJ2-3, with 9 bases fitting TRBD1. V lost 1 base to trimming and J lost 4 bases; unmatched junction nucleotides: 6. The CDR3 is made up of 16 amino acids. The germline CDR1 and CDR2 sequences are SGHNT and YENEEA. The CDR3 DNA sequence: TGTGCCAGCAGCTTAGGGATGGGACAGGGTGCAGATACGCAGTATTTT. This sequence encodes CASSLGMGQGADTQYF. Supplemented by reference TRBV11-3 and TRBJ2-3, the full variable domain reads EAGVVQSPRYKIIEKKQPVAFWCNPISGHNTLYWYLQNLGQGPELLIRYENEEAVDDSQLPKDRFSAERLKGVDSTLKIQPAELGDSAVYLCASSLGMGQGADTQYFGPGTRLTVL.

Points on this clone: A junction boundary mismatches the germline segment, possibly from a read error. The V call is TRBV6-5, the J call TRBJ2-1, with D possibly matching TRBD2 (5 bases). In germline, CDR1 is MNHEY, CDR2 SVGAGI. The CDR3 extends over 11 amino acids. The CDR3 protein is CASSPGRSLIF. The CDR3 nucleotides read TGTGCCAGCAGCCCGGGAAGGAGTTTGATCTTC.

CDR3 amino acids: CASSLVLGRGDAEQYF. CDR3 nucleotides: TGCGCCAGCAGCTTGGTTTTAGGACGGGGGGATGCCGAGCAGTACTTC. This sequence joins TRBV5-1 and TRBJ2-7; TRBD2 matches 7 bases. The J segment lost 6 bases and the V segment lost 0 bases, leaving 12 bases of the junction unmatched. This CDR3 comprises 16 residues. Germline-derived CDR1 and CDR2 are SGHRS and YFSETQ.

The rearrangement joins TRBV6-4 to TRBJ2-1; possible D gene TRBD2, 6 bases. The CDR3 runs to 14 residues. Germline values: CDR1 MRHNA, CDR2 SNTAGT. Trimming left V 3 bases short and J 9 bases short, with 15 bases between. CDR3 DNA sequence: TGTGCCAGCAGTGAAGGTACTCGAGCGGGTGAGCAGTTCTTC. Translated: CASSEGTRAGEQFF.

V gene TRBV28 combines with J gene TRBJ1-2, with 8 bases lining up with TRBD1. Trimming at V came to 10 bases and at J to 6 bases, leaving 10 bases not matched to a gene. This CDR3 is built from 13 residues. Germline V lookup: CDR1 MDHEN, CDR2 SYDVKM. The CDR3 reads CAIYRGNKDGYTF. Written as DNA, the CDR3 is TGTGCCATCTACAGGGGGAATAAGGATGGCTACACCTTC.

The V gene is TRBV7-2, the J gene TRBJ2-4, with 8 bases identical to TRBD1. From germline, CDR1 is SGHTA and CDR2 FQGNSA. The CDR3 loop spans 17 amino acids. V shed 3 bases, J shed 1 base, and the junction held 8 bases outside the gene matches. CDR3 residues: CASSLGRGPGAKNIQYF. The CDR3 DNA reads as TGTGCCAGCAGCTTGGGCAGGGGGCCGGGGGCCAAAAACATTCAGTACTTC.

The chain carries TRBV5-6 and TRBJ1-5; no firm D call. Germline loops: CDR1 SGHDT, CDR2 YYEEEE. This CDR3 contains 14 residues. V was clipped by 4 bases and J by 1 base, with 9 bases between them. The CDR3 bases are TGTGCCAGCAGCCCGGGGTGGAGCAATCAGCCCCAGCATTTT. Amino acids: CASSPGWSNQPQHF.

As DNA, the CDR3 is TGTGCCAGCAGCCCGATGGCGGGCGAGCAGTACTTC. Protein sequence: CASSPMAGEQYF. The chain carries TRBV5-8 and TRBJ2-7; TRBD2 might be the D (5 bases). CDR1 and CDR2 from the germline V gene are SGHTS and YDEGEE. This CDR3 has 12 residues. V was pared by 4 bases and J by 6 bases, with 11 bases between.

V usage is TRBV10-1 and J usage is TRBJ1-1; no clear D gene. Trimming stripped 2 bases from V and 5 bases from J, with 9 bases between. CDR1 is WNHNN and CDR2 is SYGVQD in the germline V gene (reference sequence). The CDR3 is 13 residues long. CDR3 DNA: TGCGCCAGCAGTGAGGGGAGGAGAACTGAAGCTTTCTTT. Translation: CASSEGRRTEAFF.

The CDR3 DNA reads TGTGCCAGCAGCGTAGACCTAGCGGGGATCTACGAGCAGTACTTC. Residues: CASSVDLAGIYEQYF. V and J are TRBV9 and TRBJ2-7; 9 bases match TRBD2. Germline lookup yields CDR1 SGDLS and CDR2 YYNGEE. V gave up 0 bases and J gave up 3 bases; unmatched junction bases: 4. This CDR3 has 15 residues.

This clone has more than one count but fewer than ten. V and J are TRBV29-1 and TRBJ1-2; 11 bases line up with TRBD1. The CDR3 length is 12 residues. Trimming took 6 bases from V and 4 from J; bases not matched to a gene: 1. CDR1 is SQVTM, CDR2 ANQGSEA, per germline. The CDR3 region has the DNA TGCAGCGTCGGGACAGGGGGCTATGGCTACACCTTC. Translated, it gives CSVGTGGYGYTF.

Regarding this clone: The junction departs from the called germline gene at one end, perhaps through a read error. The rearrangement joins TRBV27 to TRBJ1-1, with TRBD1 as a possible D gene (6 bases). Per the germline V gene, CDR1 is MNHEY and CDR2 is SMNVEV (reference sequence). The CDR3 spans 15 residues. CDR3 sequence reads: CASSKNRDLNSEAFF. Written as DNA, the CDR3 is TGTGCCAGCAGTAAAAACAGGGATTTGAACTCTGAAGCTTTCTTT.

J is TRBJ2-1 and V is TRBV7-9, with a possible D match to TRBD2 (6 bases). The ends were cut back, 6 bases at V and 0 bases at J, with 18 bases in the middle. Germline values: CDR1 SEHNR, CDR2 FQNEAQ (reference sequence). This CDR3 has 17 residues. CDR3 bases: TGTGCCAGCAGACAAAAGAATGGGAGGAGCTCCTACAATGAGCAGTTCTTC. It codes for CASRQKNGRSSYNEQFF.

V gene TRBV14 combines with J gene TRBJ2-1; D is undetermined. Trimming removed 1 base at V and 8 bases at J, with 9 bases between. Germline loops: CDR1 SGHDN, CDR2 FVKESK. This CDR3 is built from 13 residues. The CDR3, as DNA: TGTGCCAGCAGCCAAGTCATAGCCGATGAGCAGTTCTTC. It is translated as CASSQVIADEQFF. The full variable domain, in which reference TRBV14 and TRBJ2-1 provide the parts outside the CDR3, is EAGVTQFPSHSVIEKGQTVTLRCDPISGHDNLYWYRRVMGKEIKFLLHFVKESKQDESGMPNNRFLAERTGGTYSTLKVQPAELEDSGVYFCASSQVIADEQFFGPGTRLTVL.

Of note for this clone: The same CDR3 can be traced to other DNA sequences in this sample. CDR3 loop: CAWSVRQGGNQPQHF. Here the CDR3 DNA reads TGTGCCTGGAGTGTACGGCAGGGAGGTAATCAGCCCCAGCATTTT. V usage is TRBV30 and J usage is TRBJ1-5, with D perhaps matching TRBD1 (5 bases). Trimming cost V 0 bases and J 4 bases, with 13 bases left between them. The germline V gene encodes CDR1 GTSNPN and CDR2 SVGIG (reference sequence). The CDR3 consists of 15 residues.

The chain links TRBV27 to TRBJ2-1, with 7 positions matching TRBD1. V lost 4 bases to trimming and J lost 9 bases; unmatched junction nucleotides: 9. The CDR3 covers 14 residues. In germline, CDR1 is MNHEY, CDR2 SMNVEV (reference sequence). The chain's CDR3 is CASSSSGRQGEQFF. The CDR3 DNA reads as TGTGCCAGCAGTTCCTCGGGGAGACAGGGTGAGCAGTTCTTC.

This clone was detected once. This chain connects TRBV28 to TRBJ2-1; weak D call: TRBD2 (6 bases). CDR3 size: 15 residues. Per the germline V gene, CDR1 is MDHEN and CDR2 is SYDVKM. The V gene lost 0 bases and the J gene lost 5 bases, with 11 bases spanning the gap. In nucleotides, the CDR3 is TGTGCCAGCAGTTTATGGAGACTAGACCACAATGAGCAGTTCTTC. This gives the protein CASSLWRLDHNEQFF.

This clone was seen only once. This chain joins TRBV18 and TRBJ1-2, with unresolved D. Trimming took 5 bases from V and 6 from J, leaving 16 bases between them. The CDR3 is made up of 14 amino acids. The V gene's germline CDR1 is KGHSH and CDR2 LQKENI. This CDR3 is CASSGGEGLHGYTF. The CDR3 DNA follows: TGTGCCAGCTCAGGCGGGGAAGGTTTGCATGGCTACACCTTC.

The chain combines TRBV4-2 with TRBJ2-7; D is unclear. Per the germline V gene, CDR1 is LGHNA and CDR2 is YNFKEQ. The CDR3 runs 13 residues. V lost 1 base and J lost 3, with 7 bases in between. In nucleotides, the CDR3 is TGTGCCAGCAGCCAAGGACTGGGCTACGAGCAGTACTTC. Its protein is CASSQGLGYEQYF.

This clone was recorded only once. CDR3 loop: CSVAGLAGRTDTQYF. CDR3 DNA sequence: TGCAGCGTAGCGGGACTAGCGGGTCGCACAGATACGCAGTATTTT. This rearrangement joins TRBV29-1 to TRBJ2-3, with 12 bases matching TRBD2. There are 15 residues in the CDR3. Per germline, CDR1 SQVTM and CDR2 ANQGSEA. The V and J ends lost 6 bases and 1 base, in that order; junction bases with no gene match: 5.

V gene TRBV9 combines with J gene TRBJ2-3; 15 bases are shared with TRBD2. Trimming at V came to 4 bases and at J to 6 bases, leaving 12 bases not matched to a gene. Germline V gene lookup returns CDR1 SGDLS and CDR2 YYNGEE. The CDR3 runs to 18 residues. CDR3 sequence (DNA): TGTGCCAGCAGCCCCCGGACTAGCGGGAGGGCCGAAGTCGATACGCAGTATTTT. The encoded protein is CASSPRTSGRAEVDTQYF.

The chain combines TRBV28 with TRBJ2-7; 8 positions agree with TRBD1. Germline V gene sequence: CDR1 MDHEN, CDR2 SYDVKM. Trimming cost V 1 base and J 4 bases; bases outside gene matches: 6. The CDR3 has 15 residues. CDR3 amino acids: CASSLSGQGKYEQYF. DNA for the CDR3: TGTGCCAGCAGTTTATCTGGACAGGGAAAGTACGAGCAGTACTTC.

The chain couples TRBV14 to TRBJ2-5; 14 bases line up with TRBD2. The DNA end lines up better with TRBJ2-7; the J call may be wrong. The CDR3 runs to 15 residues. Germline CDR1 is SGHDN and CDR2 is FVKESK. This CDR3 is CASSQTSGGAGEQYF. DNA for the CDR3: TGTGCCAGCAGCCAGACTAGCGGGGGGGCCGGCGAGCAGTACTTC.